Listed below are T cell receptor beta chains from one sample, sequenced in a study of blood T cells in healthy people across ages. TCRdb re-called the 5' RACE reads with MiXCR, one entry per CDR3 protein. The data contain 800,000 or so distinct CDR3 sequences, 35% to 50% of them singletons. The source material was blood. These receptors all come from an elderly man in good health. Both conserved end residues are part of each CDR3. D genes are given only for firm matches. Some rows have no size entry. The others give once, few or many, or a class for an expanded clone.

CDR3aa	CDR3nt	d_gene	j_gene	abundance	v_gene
CASSLAQGNPYEQYF	TGTGCCAGCAGCTTAGCTCAGGGTAACCCCTACGAGCAGTACTTC	.	TRBJ2-7	.	TRBV7-2
CASSFHRAGEGVVKKLFF	TGCGCCAGCAGCTTTCATCGGGCAGGGGAAGGAGTCGTTAAAAAACTGTTTTTT	.	TRBJ1-4	.	TRBV5-1
CASRSTRNTGELFF	TGTGCCAGCAGGTCAACTAGAAACACCGGGGAGCTGTTTTTT	.	TRBJ2-2	.	TRBV12-3/TRBV12-4
CASSEGTNYGYTF	TGTGCCAGCAGTGAAGGGACTAACTATGGCTACACCTTC	.	TRBJ1-2	few	TRBV9
CASTALAGGPVRSEQFF	TGTGCCAGCACTGCACTAGCGGGAGGGCCCGTGAGGAGTGAGCAGTTCTTC	TRBD2	TRBJ2-1	once	TRBV12-3/TRBV12-4
CSARQGGLNSPLHF	TGCAGCGCCCGACAGGGGGGTTTAAATTCACCCCTCCACTTT	TRBD1	TRBJ1-6	.	TRBV29-1
CAISARELSNEQFF	TGTGCCATCAGTGCCCGGGAGCTATCCAATGAGCAGTTCTTC	.	TRBJ2-1	.	TRBV10-3
CASSSPLHEQYF	TGTGCCAGCAGTTCCCCCCTCCACGAGCAGTACTTC	.	TRBJ2-7	.	TRBV7-2
CASSDLGGSNQPQHF	TGCGCCAGCAGTGATTTGGGCGGGAGCAATCAGCCCCAGCATTTT	.	TRBJ1-5	.	TRBV10-2
CASSLIAGGYKNIQYF	TGTGCCAGCAGTTTAATAGCGGGGGGCTACAAAAACATTCAGTACTTC	TRBD2	TRBJ2-4	.	TRBV12-3/TRBV12-4
CASSLNANTGELFF	TGCGCCAGCAGCTTAAACGCGAACACCGGGGAGCTGTTTTTT	.	TRBJ2-2	.	TRBV5-1
CSASATAPYEQYF	TGCAGTGCTAGTGCGACAGCCCCGTACGAGCAGTACTTC	.	TRBJ2-7	many	TRBV20-1
CSAGRNTGQITYEQYF	TGCAGTGCTGGCCGAAATACAGGGCAGATTACCTACGAGCAGTACTTC	.	TRBJ2-7	.	TRBV20-1
CASRPFASLLTEQYF	TGTGCCAGCAGGCCCTTTGCTTCCCTACTTACCGAGCAGTACTTC	.	TRBJ2-7	.	TRBV28
CASNTPSGPKHNEQFF	TGTGCCAGCAACACCCCGAGCGGACCGAAACACAATGAGCAGTTCTTC	.	TRBJ2-1	once	TRBV6-2/TRBV6-3
CATSRVRGGGVYNEQFF	TGTGCCACCAGCAGAGTCAGGGGCGGGGGAGTTTACAATGAGCAGTTCTTC	.	TRBJ2-1	few	TRBV15
CASSQSLYTGELFF	TGTGCCAGCAGCCAAAGCTTGTACACCGGGGAGCTGTTTTTT	.	TRBJ2-2	.	TRBV3-1
CASSQSQESTDTQYF	TGTGCCAGCAGCCAAAGCCAGGAAAGCACAGATACGCAGTATTTT	.	TRBJ2-3	.	TRBV3-1
CASSLGTLNAQFF	TGCGCCAGCTCCCTGGGCACTCTCAATGCGCAGTTCTTC	.	TRBJ2-1	.	TRBV5-1
CASSFNGGNRGQFRADTQYF	TGTGCCAGCAGCTTCAATGGTGGGAACAGGGGGCAGTTTCGCGCAGATACGCAGTATTTT	TRBD1	TRBJ2-3	.	TRBV7-2
CASSQDQDAYNEQYF	TGCGCCAGCAGCCAAGACCAGGACGCATACAATGAGCAGTACTTC	.	TRBJ2-7	.	TRBV4-1
CASSSFDHLENTGELFF	TGTGCCAGCAGTTCCTTCGACCACTTAGAAAACACCGGGGAGCTGTTTTTT	.	TRBJ2-2	.	TRBV27
CASSSSTSTDTQYF	TGTGCCAGCAGCTCCTCCACTAGCACAGATACGCAGTATTTT	.	TRBJ2-3	few	TRBV7-9
CASFKRLAVYNEQFF	TGTGCCAGCTTTAAACGACTAGCGGTTTACAATGAGCAGTTCTTC	TRBD2	TRBJ2-1	.	TRBV27
CASSLKRGDNEQFF	TGTGCCAGCAGTTTAAAGCGGGGAGACAATGAGCAGTTCTTC	TRBD2	TRBJ2-1	.	TRBV12-3/TRBV12-4
CASSPQGGTPSYEQYF	TGTGCCAGCAGCCCTCAAGGGGGGACACCCTCCTACGAGCAGTACTTC	.	TRBJ2-7	.	TRBV3-1
CASTPLAVIDNEQFF	TGTGCCAGCACCCCACTAGCGGTTATTGACAATGAGCAGTTCTTC	TRBD2	TRBJ2-1	.	TRBV28
CAWRGTSGPNGQFF	TGTGCCTGGAGGGGGACTAGCGGACCCAATGGGCAGTTCTTC	TRBD2	TRBJ2-1	.	TRBV30
CSARPLGGSEYEQYF	TGCAGTGCTAGACCCCTCGGAGGGTCGGAATACGAGCAGTACTTC	.	TRBJ2-7	many	TRBV20-1
CASSEYRDTGTRNEQFF	TGTGCCAGCAGTGAATATCGAGATACCGGGACTAGGAATGAGCAGTTCTTC	TRBD2	TRBJ2-1	few	TRBV25-1
CASSLDGTGVNEKLFF	TGCGCCAGCAGCTTGGACGGGACAGGGGTTAATGAAAAACTGTTTTTT	TRBD1	TRBJ1-4	few	TRBV5-1
CASSLTSGGEDEQYF	TGTGCCAGCAGTTTAACTAGCGGGGGGGAGGACGAGCAGTACTTC	TRBD2	TRBJ2-7	once	TRBV27
CASSLFPWDSVTDTQYF	TGTGCCAGCAGTTTATTTCCGTGGGACTCGGTTACAGATACGCAGTATTTT	.	TRBJ2-3	.	TRBV27
CSDRQGSREQYF	TGCAGTGACAGACAGGGGAGTCGCGAGCAGTACTTC	TRBD1	TRBJ2-7	.	TRBV20-1
CASSLSAGLSSYEQYF	TGTGCCAGCAGTTTATCCGCGGGTCTGAGCTCCTACGAGCAGTACTTC	.	TRBJ2-7	.	TRBV28
CASSPADPVTDTQYF	TGTGCCAGCAGCCCGGCAGACCCGGTAACAGATACGCAGTATTTT	.	TRBJ2-3	few	TRBV28
CSASAAANTGELFF	TGCAGTGCCTCAGCGGCAGCGAACACCGGGGAGCTGTTTTTT	.	TRBJ2-2	.	TRBV20-1
CSARPPPSYEQYF	TGCAGTGCTAGACCTCCACCTTCCTACGAGCAGTACTTC	.	TRBJ2-7	.	TRBV20-1
CSASLGETQFF	TGCAGTGCCTCCCTGGGAGAGACCCAGTTCTTC	.	TRBJ2-1	.	TRBV20-1
CASSLGTSPYNEQFF	TGTGCCAGCAGCCTCGGGACTAGCCCTTACAATGAGCAGTTCTTC	TRBD2	TRBJ2-1	.	TRBV7-3
CASSLDGSLSRDGYTF	TGTGCCAGCAGCTTAGATGGTTCCCTAAGTCGAGATGGCTACACCTTC	.	TRBJ1-2	once	TRBV7-9
CASSLGVSGTNEKLFF	TGTGCCAGCAGCCTCGGGGTGTCTGGAACTAATGAAAAACTGTTTTTT	.	TRBJ1-4	.	TRBV9
CASSDPGGVSSYEQFF	TGTGCCAGCAGTGACCCGGGTGGGGTGAGCTCCTACGAGCAGTTCTTC	.	TRBJ2-1	.	TRBV12-3/TRBV12-4
CASTDPSSYNEQFF	TGTGCCAGTACGGATCCAAGCTCCTACAATGAGCAGTTCTTC	.	TRBJ2-1	.	TRBV19
CSSARSEYPEQYF	TGCAGCAGTGCGCGGAGTGAGTATCCCGAGCAGTACTTC	.	TRBJ2-7	few	TRBV20-1
CSAGEGGEETQYF	TGCAGTGCTGGGGAAGGTGGGGAAGAGACCCAGTACTTC	.	TRBJ2-5	few	TRBV20-1